What follows are 10 T cell receptor beta chains derived from one specimen sequenced in a study of OX40 agonist ivuxolimab in advanced cancers. Using immunoSEQ multiplex PCR, the repertoire was profiled, and TCRdb retains in-frame clones only, with some absent. Seen here are 76,000 or so clones, 93% observed once, and the top ten hold less than 7%. The sample here was CD4+ or CD8+ T cells sorted from blood, taken in a trial of the OX40 agonist ivuxolimab. The source of these receptors is an adult with an advanced solid tumor such as melanoma, head and neck, liver or kidney cancer.

This chain links TRBV19 with TRBJ2-3; 9 bases are shared with TRBD1. V shed 1 base and J 2 bases; nucleotides not matched to a gene: 4. Germline values: CDR1 LNHDA, CDR2 SQIVND (reference sequence). The CDR3 has 16 amino acids. CDR3 region: CASSIAGTGFTDTQYF. The CDR3 region has the DNA TGTGCCAGTAGTATAGCCGGGACAGGGTTCACAGATACGCAGTATTTT.

The chain employs TRBV19 and TRBJ2-1; D might be TRBD2 (6 bases). Germline CDR1 LNHDA, CDR2 SQIVND (reference sequence). This CDR3 has 14 residues. V dropped 5 bases and J dropped 2 bases, with 10 bases sitting between them. The CDR3 nucleotides read TGTGCCAGTAGTTACCGGGGGACCTACAATGAGCAGTTCTTC. Translating gives CASSYRGTYNEQFF.

This clone is a singleton in its sample. The chain couples TRBV9 to TRBJ2-7; unclear D gene. This CDR3 comprises 15 residues. V was trimmed by 0 bases and J by 2 bases, leaving 12 bases between them. Germline-derived CDR1 and CDR2 are SGDLS and YYNGEE. The CDR3 coding sequence is TGTGCCAGCAGCGTAGGGAGTGGTTTTCCCTACGAGCAGTACTTC. Encoded protein: CASSVGSGFPYEQYF.

The rearrangement joins TRBV27 to TRBJ2-7; D is possibly TRBD1 or TRBD2 (5 bases each). This CDR3 has 16 amino acids. Per germline, CDR1 MNHEY and CDR2 SMNVEV (reference sequence). V shed 2 bases and J shed 0 bases, with 14 bases lying between them. As DNA, the CDR3 is TGTGCCAGCAGTTTAAATATCGGGGCATCCTCCTACGAGCAGTACTTC. Translating it yields CASSLNIGASSYEQYF.

V gene TRBV29-1 combines with J gene TRBJ1-3, with D possibly matching TRBD1 (6 bases). Trimming took off 3 bases at V and 4 bases at J, with 10 bases between the two ends. CDR3 length equals 13 residues. Per the germline V gene, CDR1 is SQVTM and CDR2 is ANQGSEA. CDR3 DNA: TGCAGCGTTGATGGCAGGGGCGGAAACACCATATATTTT. Protein sequence: CSVDGRGGNTIYF.

V and J are TRBV11-2 and TRBJ2-3; maybe TRBD1 (6 bases). Germline V gene sequence: CDR1 SGHAT, CDR2 FQNNGV. The CDR3 contains 16 residues. Trimming stripped 5 bases from V and 1 base from J, with 16 bases between. The CDR3 DNA follows: TGTGCCAGCAGCCCCGGGACATTCTCCCGCACAGATACGCAGTATTTT. It yields the protein CASSPGTFSRTDTQYF.

This clone appeared a few times. CDR3 region: CASSFGGNSPLHF. In DNA form, the CDR3 reads TGTGCCAGCAGCTTCGGGGGGAATTCACCCCTCCACTTT. The chain recombines TRBV11-3 with TRBJ1-6, with D perhaps matching TRBD1 (5 bases). Germline values: CDR1 SGHNT, CDR2 YENEEA. V was shortened by 3 bases and J by 7 bases, with 7 bases between the two germline ends. The CDR3 is 13 amino acids.

This clone was observed once. This chain links TRBV19 with TRBJ1-1; TRBD1 might be the D (6 bases). Germline V lookup: CDR1 LNHDA, CDR2 SQIVND (reference sequence). Trimming shortened V by 3 bases and J by 4 bases, and 12 bases separated the two germline ends. CDR3 length equals 14 residues. The CDR3 loop reads CASSIGRGGTEAFF. The CDR3 DNA reads TGTGCCAGTAGTATCGGCAGGGGAGGCACTGAAGCTTTCTTT. Complete variable domain (other parts from reference TRBV19 and TRBJ1-1): DGGITQSPKYLFRKEGQNVTLSCEQNLNHDAMYWYRQDPGQGLRLIYYSQIVNDFQKGDIAEGYSVSREKKESFPLTVTSAQKNPTAFYLCASSIGRGGTEAFFGQGTRLTVV.

J is TRBJ1-1 and V is TRBV19; D remains ambiguous. Trimming took 6 bases from V and 4 from J, leaving 9 bases between them. CDR1 is LNHDA, CDR2 SQIVND, per germline (reference sequence). The CDR3 totals 12 residues. CDR3 bases: TGTGCCAGTAGGGAGGGAGGCACTGAAGCTTTCTTT. Amino acid sequence: CASREGGTEAFF.

A single count supports this clone. The rearrangement uses TRBV7-9 and TRBJ2-3, with D possibly TRBD2 on 5 matching bases. The V end lost 3 bases, the J end lost 3 bases, and 13 bases lay between the germline ends. The CDR3 sequence is 15 residues long. Looked up from germline, CDR1 is SEHNR and CDR2 is FQNEAQ (reference sequence). The chain's CDR3 is CASSLYPTGTDTQYF. The CDR3 coding sequence is TGTGCCAGCAGCTTGTATCCCACGGGAACAGATACGCAGTATTTT.